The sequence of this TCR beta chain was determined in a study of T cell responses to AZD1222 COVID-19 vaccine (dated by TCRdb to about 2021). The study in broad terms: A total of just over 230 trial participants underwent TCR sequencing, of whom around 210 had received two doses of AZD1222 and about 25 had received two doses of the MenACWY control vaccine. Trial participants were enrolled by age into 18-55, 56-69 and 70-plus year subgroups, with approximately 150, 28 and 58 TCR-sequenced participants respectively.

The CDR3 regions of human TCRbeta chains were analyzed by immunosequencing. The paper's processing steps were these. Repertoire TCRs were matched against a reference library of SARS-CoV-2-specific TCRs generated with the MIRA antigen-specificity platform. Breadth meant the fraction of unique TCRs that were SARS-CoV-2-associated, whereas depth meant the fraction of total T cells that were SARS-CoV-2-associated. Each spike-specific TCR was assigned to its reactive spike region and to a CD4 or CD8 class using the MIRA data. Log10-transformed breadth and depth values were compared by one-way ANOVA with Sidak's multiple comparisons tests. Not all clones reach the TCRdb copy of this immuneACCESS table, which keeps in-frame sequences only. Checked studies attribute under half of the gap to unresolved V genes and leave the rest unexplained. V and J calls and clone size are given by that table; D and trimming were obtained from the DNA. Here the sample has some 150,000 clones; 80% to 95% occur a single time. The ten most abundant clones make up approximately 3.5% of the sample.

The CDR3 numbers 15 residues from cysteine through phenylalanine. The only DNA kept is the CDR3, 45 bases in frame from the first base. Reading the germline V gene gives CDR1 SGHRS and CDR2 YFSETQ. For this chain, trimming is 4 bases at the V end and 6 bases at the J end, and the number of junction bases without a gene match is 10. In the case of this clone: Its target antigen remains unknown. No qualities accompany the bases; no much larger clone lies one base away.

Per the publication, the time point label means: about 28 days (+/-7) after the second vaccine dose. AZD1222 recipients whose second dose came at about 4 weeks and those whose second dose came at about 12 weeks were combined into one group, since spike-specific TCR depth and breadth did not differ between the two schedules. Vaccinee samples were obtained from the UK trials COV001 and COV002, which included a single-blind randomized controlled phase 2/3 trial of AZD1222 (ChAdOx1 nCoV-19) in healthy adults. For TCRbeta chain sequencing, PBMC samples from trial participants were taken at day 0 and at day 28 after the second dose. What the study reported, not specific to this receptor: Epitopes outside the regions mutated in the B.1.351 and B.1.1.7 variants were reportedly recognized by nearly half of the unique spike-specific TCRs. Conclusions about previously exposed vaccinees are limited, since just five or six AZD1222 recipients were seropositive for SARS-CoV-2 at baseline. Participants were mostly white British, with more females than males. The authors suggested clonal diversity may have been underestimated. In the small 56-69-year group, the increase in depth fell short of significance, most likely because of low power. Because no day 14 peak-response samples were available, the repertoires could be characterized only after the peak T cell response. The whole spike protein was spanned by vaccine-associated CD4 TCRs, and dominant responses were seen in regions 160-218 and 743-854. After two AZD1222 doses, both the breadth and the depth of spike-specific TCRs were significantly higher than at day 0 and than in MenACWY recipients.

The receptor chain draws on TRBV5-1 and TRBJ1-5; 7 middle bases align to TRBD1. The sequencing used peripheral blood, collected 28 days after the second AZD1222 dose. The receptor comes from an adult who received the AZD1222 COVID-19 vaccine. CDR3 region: CASSLRRQGSQPQHF. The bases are TGCGCCAGCAGCCTCCGGCGACAGGGAAGTCAGCCCCAGCATTTT.